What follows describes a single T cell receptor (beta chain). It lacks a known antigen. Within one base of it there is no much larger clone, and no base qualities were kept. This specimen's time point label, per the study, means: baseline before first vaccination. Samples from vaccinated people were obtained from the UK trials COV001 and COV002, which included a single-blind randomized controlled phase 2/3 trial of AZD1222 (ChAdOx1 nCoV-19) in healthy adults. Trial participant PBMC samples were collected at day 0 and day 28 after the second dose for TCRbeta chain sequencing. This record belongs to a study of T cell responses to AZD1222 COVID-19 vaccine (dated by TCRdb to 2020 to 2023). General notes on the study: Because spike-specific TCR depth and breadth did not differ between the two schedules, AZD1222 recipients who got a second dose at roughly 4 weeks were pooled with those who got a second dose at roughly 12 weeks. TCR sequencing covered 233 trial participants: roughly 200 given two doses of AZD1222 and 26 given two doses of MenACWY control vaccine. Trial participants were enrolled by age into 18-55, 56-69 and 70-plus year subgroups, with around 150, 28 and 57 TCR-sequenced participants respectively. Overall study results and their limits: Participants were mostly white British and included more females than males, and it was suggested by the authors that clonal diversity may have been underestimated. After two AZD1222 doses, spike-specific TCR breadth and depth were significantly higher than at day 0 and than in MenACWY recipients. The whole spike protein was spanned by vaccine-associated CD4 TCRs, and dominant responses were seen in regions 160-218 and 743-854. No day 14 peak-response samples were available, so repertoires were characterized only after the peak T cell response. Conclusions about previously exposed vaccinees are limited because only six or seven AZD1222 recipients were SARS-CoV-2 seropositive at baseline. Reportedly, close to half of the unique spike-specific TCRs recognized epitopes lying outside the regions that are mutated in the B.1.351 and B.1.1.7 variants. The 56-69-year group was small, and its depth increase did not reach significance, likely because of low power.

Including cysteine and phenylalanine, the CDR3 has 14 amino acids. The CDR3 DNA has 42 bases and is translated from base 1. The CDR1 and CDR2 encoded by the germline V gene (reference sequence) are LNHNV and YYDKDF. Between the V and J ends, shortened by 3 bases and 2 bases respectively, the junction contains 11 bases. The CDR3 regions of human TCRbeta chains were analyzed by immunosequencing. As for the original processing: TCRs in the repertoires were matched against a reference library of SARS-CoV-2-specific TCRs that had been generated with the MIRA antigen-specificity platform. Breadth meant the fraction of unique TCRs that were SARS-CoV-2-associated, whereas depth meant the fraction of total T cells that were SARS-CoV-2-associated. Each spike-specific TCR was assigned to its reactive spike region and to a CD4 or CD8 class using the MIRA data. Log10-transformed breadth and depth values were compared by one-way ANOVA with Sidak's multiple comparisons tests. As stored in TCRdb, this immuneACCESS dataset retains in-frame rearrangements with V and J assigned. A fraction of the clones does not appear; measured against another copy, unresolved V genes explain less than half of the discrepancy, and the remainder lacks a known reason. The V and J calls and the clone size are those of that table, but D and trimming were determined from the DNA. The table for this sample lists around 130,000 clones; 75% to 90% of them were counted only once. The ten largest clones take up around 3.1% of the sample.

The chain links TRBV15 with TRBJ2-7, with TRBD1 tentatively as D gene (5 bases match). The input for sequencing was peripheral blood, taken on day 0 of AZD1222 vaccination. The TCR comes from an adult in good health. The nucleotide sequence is TGTGCCACCAGCAGGGACACAGGAACCTACGAGCAGTACTTC. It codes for CATSRDTGTYEQYF.